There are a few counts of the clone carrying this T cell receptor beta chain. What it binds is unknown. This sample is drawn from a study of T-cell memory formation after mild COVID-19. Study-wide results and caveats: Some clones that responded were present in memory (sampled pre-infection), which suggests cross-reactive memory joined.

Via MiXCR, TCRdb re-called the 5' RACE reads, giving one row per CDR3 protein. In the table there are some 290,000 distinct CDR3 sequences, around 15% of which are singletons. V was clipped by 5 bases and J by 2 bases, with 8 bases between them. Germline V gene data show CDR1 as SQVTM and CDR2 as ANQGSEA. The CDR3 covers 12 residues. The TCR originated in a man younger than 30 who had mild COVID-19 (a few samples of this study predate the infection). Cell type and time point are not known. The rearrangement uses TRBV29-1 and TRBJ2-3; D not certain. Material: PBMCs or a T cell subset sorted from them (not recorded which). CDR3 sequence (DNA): TGCAGCGTTAATAACCTCACAGATACGCAGTATTTT. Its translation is CSVNNLTDTQYF.